One sample yielded the 2 T cell receptor beta chains listed below, sequenced in a study of PD-L1 blockade in urothelial cancer. Libraries were prepared by immunoSEQ multiplex PCR; TCRdb keeps only in-frame clonotypes and omits some of them. In the table there are some 46,000 clones, 80% of which are singletons. Time point given: pretreatment peripheral blood. Sequencing was performed on PBMCs, taken around atezolizumab (anti-PD-L1) treatment. Receptor source: a man in his fifties or sixties with urothelial cancer.

V is TRBV4-1 and J is TRBJ1-6; 7 bases agree with TRBD1. Trimming cost V 3 bases and J 2 bases; bases outside gene matches: 4. Per germline, CDR1 MGHRA and CDR2 YSYEKL. The CDR3 sequence is 16 residues long. The CDR3 spells CASSQSTGTYNSPLHF. The CDR3 DNA is TGCGCCAGCAGCCAGTCGACAGGGACCTATAATTCACCCCTCCACTTT.

This chain links TRBV14 with TRBJ2-7, with a possible D match to TRBD2 (5 bases). V was trimmed by 8 bases and J by 3 bases, leaving 8 bases between them. The CDR3 covers 11 residues. The germline V gene encodes CDR1 SGHDN and CDR2 FVKESK. CDR3 amino acids: CASSDFYEQYF. The CDR3 DNA is TGTGCCAGCTCGGACTTCTACGAGCAGTACTTC.